The table lists the clone carrying this T cell receptor beta chain with a few counts. Its antigen is unknown. The sample belongs to a study of T cells in Graves' hyperthyroidism and ophthalmopathy. Study outcomes and limitations: Ophthalmopathy, as predicted by the model, came a median 6.5 months after the prediction.

Authors of the study amplified TCR beta CDR3 regions from RNA transcripts. HTBI primers were used for first-round RT-PCR of the TCR CDR3. TCRdb itself ran the multiplex PCR reads through MiXCR, one entry per CDR3 protein. The top ten hold 6.5% to 9% of the sample, which has about 600,000 distinct CDR3 sequences, 14% seen once. The cohort's ophthalmopathy patients, a group with duration under 3 months, had a Clinical Activity Score of at least 3 and a NOSPECS grade of at least 4. Researchers barred patients who had uncontrolled infection, other autoimmune disease, pregnancy or lactation. This CDR3 contains 15 residues. Germline-derived CDR1 and CDR2 are SGHRS and YFSETQ. V gave up 4 bases and J gave up 3 bases; unmatched junction bases: 6.

The chain recombines TRBV5-1 with TRBJ1-4; 7 nucleotides match TRBD1. The receptor's source is a woman under 30 with Graves' ophthalmopathy. Sequencing input: blood. CDR3 sequence: CASSPQGGPNEKLFF. In DNA form, the CDR3 reads TGCGCCAGCAGCCCGCAGGGGGGCCCTAATGAAAAACTGTTTTTT. Filled out from reference TRBV5-1 and TRBJ1-4, the complete variable domain reads KAGVTQTPRYLIKTRGQQVTLSCSPISGHRSVSWYQQTPGQGLQFLFEYFSETQRNKGNFPGRFSGRQFSNSRSEMNVSTLELGDSALYLCASSPQGGPNEKLFFGSGTQLSVL.